Listed below are T cell receptor beta chains from one sample, sequenced in a study of T cells in Graves' hyperthyroidism and ophthalmopathy. Via MiXCR, TCRdb re-called the multiplex PCR reads, giving one row per CDR3 protein. This table has hundreds of thousands of distinct CDR3 sequences, roughly a sixth appearing once. Sequences were obtained from blood. These receptors were obtained from a woman in her forties or fifties with Graves' hyperthyroidism that later progressed to Graves' ophthalmopathy. Both conserved end residues are part of each CDR3. The D gene is left open where the match is weak. Only part of the rows carry a size: once, few, many, or a class if the clone is expanded.

size	V	D	J	CDR3	DNA
few	TRBV4-1	.	TRBJ1-4	CASSQGNGFNEKLFF	TGCGCCAGCAGCCAAGGCAACGGATTTAATGAAAAACTGTTTTTT
.	TRBV5-6	.	TRBJ1-2	CASSSSPEGYGYTF	TGTGCCAGCAGCTCCTCCCCGGAGGGCTATGGCTACACCTTC
few	TRBV11-3	.	TRBJ2-1	CASSQYSMSYNEQFF	TGTGCCAGCAGCCAGTACAGTATGTCCTACAATGAGCAGTTCTTC
few	TRBV12-3/TRBV12-4	.	TRBJ1-1	CATSFGAMNTEAFF	TGTGCCACCTCCTTTGGGGCTATGAACACTGAAGCTTTCTTT
.	TRBV4-1	.	TRBJ2-2	CASRRLEENTGELFF	TGCGCCAGCAGACGACTAGAAGAGAACACCGGGGAGCTGTTTTTT
few	TRBV6-1	TRBD2	TRBJ2-5	CATASSGGLGTQYF	TGTGCCACCGCCTCTAGCGGGGGGCTTGGGACCCAGTACTTC
.	TRBV4-1	TRBD2	TRBJ2-5	CASSQDRRLAGGVQETQYF	TGCGCCAGCAGCCAAGATCGGCGATTAGCGGGGGGGGTACAAGAGACCCAGTACTTC
few	TRBV20-1	TRBD2	TRBJ2-7	CSARAVVAGGKQYF	TGCAGTGCTAGAGCAGTGGTAGCGGGGGGAAAGCAGTACTTC
few	TRBV19	TRBD1	TRBJ1-4	CASSIGGQGNEKLFF	TGTGCCAGTAGTATCGGAGGACAGGGGAATGAAAAACTGTTTTTT
many	TRBV3-1	.	TRBJ1-2	CASSQGTWDYGYTF	TGTGCCAGCAGCCAAGGGACCTGGGACTATGGCTACACCTTC
few	TRBV6-1	.	TRBJ2-5	CASSERPTQETQYF	TGTGCCAGCAGTGAAAGGCCGACTCAAGAGACCCAGTACTTC
.	TRBV6-1	TRBD1	TRBJ2-1	CASERTGNPNEQFF	TGTGCCAGTGAGAGGACAGGGAATCCCAATGAGCAGTTCTTC
few	TRBV27	.	TRBJ2-3	CASSLSPGTRTDTQYF	TGTGCCAGCAGTTTATCGCCCGGCACCCGCACAGATACGCAGTATTTT
few	TRBV9	.	TRBJ2-7	CASSATKRGSYEQYF	TGTGCCAGCAGCGCTACAAAACGGGGGTCCTACGAGCAGTACTTC
few	TRBV7-8	.	TRBJ1-1	CASSSPGRVEAFF	TGTGCCAGCAGCTCCCCGGGGCGGGTGGAAGCTTTCTTT
.	TRBV4-1	TRBD2	TRBJ2-3	CASSQVSFRRGGGLDTQYF	TGCGCCAGCAGCCAAGTCTCGTTTCGGCGAGGCGGGGGATTGGATACGCAGTATTTT
few	TRBV6-1	TRBD1	TRBJ1-4	CASTSWDRAGEKLFF	TGTGCCAGCACCTCCTGGGACAGGGCCGGAGAAAAACTGTTTTTT
.	TRBV29-1	TRBD1	TRBJ1-2	CSVVGTGGGYGYTF	TGCAGCGTCGTAGGGACAGGGGGGGGCTATGGCTACACCTTC
few	TRBV7-9	.	TRBJ2-7	CASSSRSNYEQYF	TGTGCCAGCAGCTCCCGGAGTAACTACGAGCAGTACTTC
many	TRBV20-1	.	TRBJ2-1	CSARDPLFEQFF	TGCAGTGCTAGAGACCCCCTTTTTGAGCAGTTCTTC
many	TRBV6-2/TRBV6-3	TRBD1	TRBJ1-5	CASRAPGQNNQPQHF	TGTGCCAGCAGGGCCCCGGGACAGAACAATCAGCCCCAGCATTTT
many	TRBV3-1	TRBD1	TRBJ1-1	CASSQDRGGGTEAFF	TGTGCCAGCAGCCAAGATCGAGGGGGCGGAACTGAAGCTTTCTTT
.	TRBV29-1	.	TRBJ1-1	CSVLTAMDSGKAFF	TGCAGCGTTTTGACTGCCATGGACAGCGGGAAAGCTTTCTTT
many	TRBV3-1	.	TRBJ2-1	CASSLRSIYNEQFF	TGTGCCAGCAGCCTAAGGTCAATCTACAATGAGCAGTTCTTC
.	TRBV20-1	.	TRBJ1-3	CSARWGNSGNTIYF	TGCAGTGCTAGGTGGGGCAACTCTGGAAACACCATATATTTT
many	TRBV18	.	TRBJ2-2	CASSPLTGELFF	TGTGCCAGCTCGCCATTAACCGGGGAGCTGTTTTTT
.	TRBV20-1	.	TRBJ1-1	CSATRDSLNTEAFF	TGCAGTGCGACTCGAGACAGCCTTAACACTGAAGCTTTCTTT
many	TRBV6-1	.	TRBJ2-3	CASRREASTDTQYF	TGTGCCAGCAGACGAGAAGCTAGCACAGATACGCAGTATTTT
.	TRBV7-9	.	TRBJ1-6	CASSFQRGLNSPLHF	TGTGCCAGCAGCTTTCAAAGGGGCCTGAATTCACCCCTCCACTTT
.	TRBV6-1	.	TRBJ2-5	CASSEGGHETQYF	TGTGCCAGCAGTGAAGGAGGGCATGAGACCCAGTACTTC
many	TRBV30	.	TRBJ1-2	CAWRQAAPTEFYGYTF	TGTGCCTGGAGACAGGCCGCCCCCACCGAATTCTATGGCTACACCTTC
many	TRBV20-1	.	TRBJ1-5	CSAPPGGNQPQHF	TGCAGTGCCCCCCCAGGAGGCAATCAGCCCCAGCATTTT
.	TRBV7-8	.	TRBJ1-2	CASTSQGSYGYTF	TGTGCCAGCACCTCACAGGGTAGCTATGGCTACACCTTC
few	TRBV7-6	.	TRBJ1-5	CASSLAIDQPQHF	TGTGCCAGCAGCCTTGCAATCGATCAGCCCCAGCATTTT
.	TRBV5-4	.	TRBJ1-1	CASSPKGYSGVNTEAFF	TGTGCCAGCAGCCCAAAAGGTTATTCGGGGGTGAACACTGAAGCTTTCTTT
.	TRBV6-5	.	TRBJ1-5	CASSWEPNQPQHF	TGTGCCAGCAGTTGGGAGCCAAATCAGCCCCAGCATTTT
.	TRBV7-9	TRBD1	TRBJ1-1	CASSLAPDRGTEAFF	TGTGCCAGCAGCTTAGCGCCAGACAGGGGGACTGAAGCTTTCTTT
many	TRBV18	.	TRBJ1-1	CASSPSKGGATEAFF	TGTGCCAGCTCACCTTCTAAGGGGGGGGCCACTGAAGCTTTCTTT
.	TRBV5-1	.	TRBJ2-5	CASSLGKGQETQYF	TGCGCCAGCAGTTTGGGTAAAGGCCAAGAGACCCAGTACTTC
many	TRBV5-1	TRBD1	TRBJ1-4	CASSPRTGGRLANEKLFF	TGCGCCAGCAGCCCGCGGACAGGGGGAAGGCTGGCTAATGAAAAACTGTTTTTT